The 22 T cell receptor beta chains presented below share a single source sample, sequenced in a study of blood T cell repertoires in COVID-19. Profiling relied on immunoSEQ multiplex PCR, and the TCRdb table lists in-frame clones only, not all of them. The table records some 180,000 clones, just over 90% of them present only once. Sample: peripheral blood. These receptors originate from a man between 18 and 29 years old with COVID-19, enrolled during active disease.

This clone was picked up one time. CDR3 protein: CASTSAGIVPDTQYF. The CDR3 nucleotides read TGTGCCAGCACCTCAGCGGGAATTGTACCCGATACGCAGTATTTT. The rearrangement uses TRBV7-9 and TRBJ2-3; 7 positions match TRBD2. Germline-derived CDR1 and CDR2 are SEHNR and FQNEAQ (reference sequence). The CDR3 loop spans 15 amino acids. The V segment lost 7 bases and the J segment 6 bases; nucleotides outside the gene matches: 13.

The chain recombines TRBV28 with TRBJ2-1; TRBD2 matches at 7 bases. The CDR3 is 15 amino acids. Per germline, CDR1 MDHEN and CDR2 SYDVKM. Trimming at V came to 6 bases and at J to 4 bases, leaving 9 bases not matched to a gene. CDR3 loop: CASSRRSGDYNEQFF. CDR3 DNA: TGTGCCAGCAGCCGACGGAGCGGGGATTACAATGAGCAGTTCTTC.

The CDR3 nucleotides are TGTGCCAGCAGCACTCAACAGGCTCAGCCCCAGCATTTT. It yields the protein CASSTQQAQPQHF. This rearrangement joins TRBV13 to TRBJ1-5; tentatively, D is TRBD1 (5 bases). The V and J ends lost 5 bases and 6 bases respectively, with 11 bases between them. Germline V gene lookup returns CDR1 PRHDT and CDR2 FYEKMQ (reference sequence). This CDR3 has 13 amino acids. Using reference TRBV13 and TRBJ1-5 for the parts outside the CDR3, the full variable domain is AAGVIQSPRHLIKEKRETATLKCYPIPRHDTVYWYQQGPGQDPQFLISFYEKMQSDKGSIPDRFSAQQFSDYHSELNMSSLELGDSALYFCASSTQQAQPQHFGDGTRLSIL.

About this clone itself: The limits of the CDR3 on the DNA are not certain, so only TCRdb's listed CDR3 is given. The rearrangement links TRBV9 to TRBJ1-1; whether TRBD1, the table's D call, matches the DNA was not checked. Germline loops: CDR1 SGDLS, CDR2 YYNGEE. The CDR3 has 12 amino acids, counting both end residues. CDR3 sequence: CASSVGQGSPFF.

The table lists this clone with a few counts. Written as DNA, the CDR3 is TGCGCCAGCAGCCGGGGGGAGAATCCGGACTATGGCTACACCTTC. Translation gives CASSRGENPDYGYTF. The V and J genes are TRBV4-3 and TRBJ1-2, with a tentative D call TRBD1 (5 bases). Germline CDR1 reads LGHNA; CDR2 reads YSLEER. V lost 4 bases and J 3 bases, leaving 15 bases between the germline ends. The length of the CDR3 is 15 residues.

V and J are TRBV2 and TRBJ2-7, with a weak D call TRBD2 (5 bases). The ends were cut back, 11 bases at V and 3 bases at J, with 11 bases in the middle. The CDR3 is made up of 11 amino acids. Germline CDR1 is SNHLY and CDR2 is FYNNEI. The CDR3 DNA sequence: TGTGCCGCCAGCACTAGCTACGAGCAGTACTTC. Encoded protein: CAASTSYEQYF.

The genes are TRBV27 and TRBJ2-5, with 8 bases aligning to TRBD1. Per germline, CDR1 MNHEY and CDR2 SMNVEV (reference sequence). The V gene end was trimmed by 5 bases and the J gene end by 4 bases; junction bases not matched to a gene: 3. There are 13 residues in the CDR3. The CDR3 here is CASSGRGRETQYF. CDR3 bases: TGTGCCAGCAGTGGCAGGGGGCGAGAGACCCAGTACTTC.

The chain is built from TRBV7-8 and TRBJ2-5; 12 bases are a match to TRBD2. The trim removed 6 bases at V and 4 bases at J, leaving 3 bases unmatched. This CDR3 comprises 14 residues. CDR1 SGHVS and CDR2 FQNEAQ come from the germline V gene. CDR3 sequence (DNA): TGTGCCAGCAGTAAGGGACTAGCGGGAGAGACCCAGTACTTC. Residues: CASSKGLAGETQYF.

This sequence joins TRBV10-1 and TRBJ2-1; TRBD1 agrees at 11 bases. With V trimmed by 6 bases and J by 6 bases, 16 bases remained unmatched. This CDR3 is 18 amino acids long. Per the germline V gene, CDR1 is WNHNN and CDR2 is SYGVQD (reference sequence). The CDR3: CASSKDRGLDPLSNEQFF. In DNA, the CDR3 is TGCGCCAGCAGCAAGGACAGGGGGCTTGACCCACTTTCCAATGAGCAGTTCTTC.

The gene calls are TRBV30 and TRBJ1-1; D gene ambiguous. CDR3 size: 11 residues. The germline gives CDR1 GTSNPN, CDR2 SVGIG (reference sequence). CDR3 sequence reads: CAQERNTEAFF. Written as DNA, the CDR3 is TGTGCGCAGGAAAGGAACACTGAAGCTTTCTTT.

The chain carries TRBV6-2 or TRBV6-3 and TRBJ1-5, with D tentatively TRBD1 (5 bases). This CDR3 spans 15 amino acids. Trimming pared 6 bases from V and 0 bases from J, leaving 12 bases between. Germline values: CDR1 MNHEY, CDR2 SVGEGT. This CDR3 reads CASSRTPYSNQPQHF. CDR3 nucleotides: TGTGCCAGCAGCCGGACACCTTATAGCAATCAGCCCCAGCATTTT.

The chain has TRBV7-2 and TRBJ2-7; 8 nucleotides agree with TRBD1. This CDR3 contains 15 residues. CDR1 is SGHTA, CDR2 FQGNSA, per germline. V lost 5 bases to trimming and J lost 1 base; unmatched junction nucleotides: 7. The CDR3 loop reads CASSARDRSSYEQYF. In nucleotides, the CDR3 is TGTGCCAGCAGCGCCCGGGACAGGTCGTCCTACGAGCAGTACTTC.

This chain links TRBV6-1 with TRBJ2-1; 9 bases map to TRBD1. Trimming took 6 bases from V and 6 from J; bases not matched to a gene: 12. The germline CDR1 and CDR2 sequences are MNHNS and SASEGT. CDR3 length: 16 residues. CDR3: CASRERTGARVNEQFF. The CDR3 nucleotides are TGTGCCAGCAGAGAACGGACAGGGGCAAGAGTCAATGAGCAGTTCTTC.

A word on this clone: Other DNA sequences in the same sample also yield this CDR3. The chain uses TRBV18 and TRBJ2-7; 7 bases map to TRBD2. From germline, CDR1 is KGHSH and CDR2 LQKENI. The CDR3 sequence is 15 residues long. Unmatched junction bases numbered 3, after V lost 0 bases and J lost 1 base. The CDR3 DNA reads as TGTGCCAGCTCACCACCGGGTAGCGGGTCCTACGAGCAGTACTTC. It is translated as CASSPPGSGSYEQYF.

On this clone: The junction shows a germline mismatch at one end, possibly a read error. J is TRBJ2-7 and V is TRBV11-3, with 10 bases fitting TRBD1. The CDR3 is 15 residues long. From germline, CDR1 is SGHNT and CDR2 YENEEA. CDR3 loop: CASSLGGTGDYEQYF. The CDR3 DNA sequence: TGTGCCAGCAGTTTAGGCGGGACAGGGGATTACGAGCAGTACTTC.

The J gene is TRBJ2-7, the V gene TRBV15; D ambiguous. V lost 0 bases to trimming and J lost 1 base, with 4 bases between them. The germline gives CDR1 LNHNV, CDR2 YYDKDF (reference sequence). CDR3 length: 13 residues. The CDR3 coding sequence is TGTGCCACCAGCAGAGAGCGGTCCTACGAGCAGTACTTC. This encodes CATSRERSYEQYF.

This rearrangement joins TRBV4-1 to TRBJ2-7, with TRBD1 matching 8 bases. Trimming cost V 1 base and J 5 bases; bases outside gene matches: 7. CDR1 and CDR2 from the germline V gene are MGHRA and YSYEKL. This CDR3 spans 15 amino acids. The CDR3 protein is CASSQGDRTAHEQYF. The CDR3 bases are TGCGCCAGCAGCCAAGGGGACAGGACGGCGCACGAGCAGTACTTC.

The chain joins TRBV9 to TRBJ1-3; TRBD1 matches at 8 bases. Germline V gene lookup returns CDR1 SGDLS and CDR2 YYNGEE. The junction had 9 bases not matched to a gene; V was cut back by 1 base and J by 6 bases. The CDR3 contains 16 residues. The CDR3: CASSVNKQGDANTIYF. The CDR3, as DNA: TGTGCCAGCAGCGTAAACAAACAGGGGGACGCAAACACCATATATTTT. The entire variable domain, with the rest obtained from reference TRBV9 and TRBJ1-3, is as follows: DSGVTQTPKHLITATGQRVTLRCSPRSGDLSVYWYQQSLDQGLQFLIQYYNGEERAKGNILERFSAQQFPDLHSELNLSSLELGDSALYFCASSVNKQGDANTIYFGEGSWLTVV.

The chain employs TRBV7-9 and TRBJ2-1, with 9 bases lining up with TRBD1. The germline V gene has CDR1 SEHNR and CDR2 FQNEAQ (reference sequence). The CDR3 has 12 amino acids. Losses at the gene ends were 4 bases for V and 15 bases for J; bases not matched to a gene: 7. The CDR3: CASSSIGQGPFF. In DNA form, the CDR3 reads TGTGCCAGCAGCTCGATTGGACAGGGGCCGTTCTTC.

This chain joins TRBV27 and TRBJ2-7; unclear D gene. The CDR3 is made up of 14 amino acids. V lost 3 bases and J 3 bases, leaving 12 bases between the germline ends. From germline, CDR1 is MNHEY and CDR2 SMNVEV (reference sequence). CDR3 nucleotides: TGTGCCAGCAGTTTCGTTTACAGAAACTACGAGCAGTACTTC. This codes for CASSFVYRNYEQYF.

This rearrangement joins TRBV30 to TRBJ2-7, with D perhaps TRBD1 (5 bases). The CDR3 sequence is 14 residues long. The V gene's germline CDR1 is GTSNPN and CDR2 SVGIG (reference sequence). V was shortened by 2 bases and J by 1 base, with 12 bases between the two germline ends. For the CDR3, the DNA is TGTGCCTGGAGTTCTAAGGCAGGGTCCTACGAGCAGTACTTC. It specifies CAWSSKAGSYEQYF.

This chain links TRBV19 with TRBJ2-2; D is perhaps TRBD2 (12 bases). Germline values: CDR1 LNHDA, CDR2 SQIVND (reference sequence). The ends were cut back, 6 bases at V and 4 bases at J, with 39 bases in the middle. The CDR3 spans 23 residues. The DNA of the CDR3 is TGTGCCAGTAGCCATCTCCGGACAGGGGGCATATTAACTAGCGGGAGGACCACCGGGGAGCTGTTTTTT. Protein product: CASSHLRTGGILTSGRTTGELFF.